This TCR beta chain stems from a study of control samples from healthy donors and cancer patients. CDR3 size: 13 residues. Clones were read by immunoSEQ multiplex PCR, and TCRdb kept only the in-frame ones, dropping some. The sample includes roughly 120,000 clones, about nine tenths of them seen just once. The TCR originated in a human donor in good health. The donor label of this sample is uncertain. The source material was blood. V usage is TRBV21-1 and J usage is TRBJ1-1. TRBV21-1 is reported as a pseudogene. DNA of the CDR3: TGTGCCAGCAGCAAAGCTACGGCCACTGAAGCTTTCTTT. Translating gives CASSKATATEAFF.